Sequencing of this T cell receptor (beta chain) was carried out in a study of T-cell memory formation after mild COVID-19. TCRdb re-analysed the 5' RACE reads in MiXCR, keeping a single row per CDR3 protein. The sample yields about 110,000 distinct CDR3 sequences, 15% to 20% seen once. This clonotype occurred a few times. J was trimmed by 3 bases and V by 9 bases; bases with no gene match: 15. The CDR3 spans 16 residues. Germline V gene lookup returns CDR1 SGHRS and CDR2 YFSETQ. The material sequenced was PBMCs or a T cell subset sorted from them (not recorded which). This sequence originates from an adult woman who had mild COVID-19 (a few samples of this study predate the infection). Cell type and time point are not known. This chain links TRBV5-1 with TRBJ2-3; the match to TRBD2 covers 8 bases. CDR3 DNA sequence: TGCGCCACCACGGGAGGGCTAACCGACGGGACAGATACGCAGTATTTT. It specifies CATTGGLTDGTDTQYF.